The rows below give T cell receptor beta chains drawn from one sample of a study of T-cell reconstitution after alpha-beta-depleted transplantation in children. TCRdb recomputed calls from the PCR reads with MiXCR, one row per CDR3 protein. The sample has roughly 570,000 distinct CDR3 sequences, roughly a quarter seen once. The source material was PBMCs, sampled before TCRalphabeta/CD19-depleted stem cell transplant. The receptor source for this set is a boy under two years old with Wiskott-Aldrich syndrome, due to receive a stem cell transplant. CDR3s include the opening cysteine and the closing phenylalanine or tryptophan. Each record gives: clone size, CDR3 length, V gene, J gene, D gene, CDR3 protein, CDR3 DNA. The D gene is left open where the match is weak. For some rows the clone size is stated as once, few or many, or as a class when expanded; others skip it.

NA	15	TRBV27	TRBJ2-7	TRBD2	CASSSQGLALYEQYF	TGTGCCAGCAGTTCCCAGGGACTAGCGCTCTACGAGCAGTACTTC
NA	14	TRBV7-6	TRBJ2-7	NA	CASSSTTGFHEQYF	TGTGCCAGCAGCTCGACCACAGGGTTCCACGAGCAGTACTTC
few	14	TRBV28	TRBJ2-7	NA	CASSVTVRLYEQYF	TGTGCCAGTTCTGTGACGGTGCGACTCTACGAGCAGTACTTC
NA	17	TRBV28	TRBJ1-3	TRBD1	CASSFGVGTGSGNTIYF	TGTGCCAGCAGTTTCGGGGTCGGGACAGGGTCCGGAAACACCATATATTTT
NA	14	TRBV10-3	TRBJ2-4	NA	CAISIGGAKNIQYF	TGTGCCATCAGTATTGGGGGGGCCAAAAACATTCAGTACTTC
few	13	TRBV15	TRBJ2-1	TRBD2	CATSVRTSGEQFF	TGTGCCACCAGCGTGAGGACTAGCGGGGAGCAGTTCTTC
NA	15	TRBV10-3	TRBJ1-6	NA	CAISRDNGFNSPLHF	TGTGCCATCAGTCGGGACAACGGATTTAATTCACCCCTCCACTTT
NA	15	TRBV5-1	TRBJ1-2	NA	CASSLEGSANYGYTF	TGCGCCAGCAGCTTGGAAGGGTCTGCTAACTATGGCTACACCTTC
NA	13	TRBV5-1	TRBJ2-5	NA	CASSPGPTETQYF	TGCGCCAGCAGCCCAGGGCCTACCGAGACCCAGTACTTC
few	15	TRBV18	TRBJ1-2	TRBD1	CASSPPRGPDYGYTF	TGTGCCAGCTCACCACCGAGGGGGCCGGACTATGGCTACACCTTC
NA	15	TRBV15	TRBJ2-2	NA	CATSRETGNTGELFF	TGTGCCACCAGCAGAGAGACAGGAAACACCGGGGAGCTGTTTTTT
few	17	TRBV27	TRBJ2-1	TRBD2	CASSSSGLAGAYNEQFF	TGTGCCAGCAGTTCTTCAGGACTAGCGGGAGCGTACAATGAGCAGTTCTTC
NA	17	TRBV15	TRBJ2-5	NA	CATSRVGWGRLQETQYF	TGTGCCACCAGCAGAGTTGGATGGGGCAGGCTGCAAGAGACCCAGTACTTC
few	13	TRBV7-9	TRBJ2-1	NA	CASSVGSPPEQFF	TGTGCCAGCAGCGTCGGTAGTCCGCCTGAGCAGTTCTTC
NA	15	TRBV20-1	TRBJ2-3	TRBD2	CSARDWGGPTDTQYF	TGCAGTGCTAGAGATTGGGGAGGGCCAACAGATACGCAGTATTTT
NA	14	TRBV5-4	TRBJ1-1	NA	CASSYFGLDTEAFF	TGTGCCAGCAGTTATTTCGGTTTGGACACTGAAGCTTTCTTT
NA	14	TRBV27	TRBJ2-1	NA	CASEGGGGWNEQFF	TGTGCCAGTGAAGGAGGGGGAGGTTGGAATGAGCAGTTCTTC
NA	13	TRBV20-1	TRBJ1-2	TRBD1	CSARTGGIYGYTF	TGCAGTGCTAGGACAGGGGGAATCTACGGCTACACCTTC
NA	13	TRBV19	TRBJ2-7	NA	CASSIRGPYEQYF	TGTGCCAGTAGTATTCGGGGACCCTACGAGCAGTACTTC
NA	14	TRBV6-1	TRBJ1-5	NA	CASRVRGSNQPQHF	TGTGCCAGCAGAGTCAGGGGAAGCAATCAGCCCCAGCATTTT
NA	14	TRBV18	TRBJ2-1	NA	CASNTPGAGNEQFF	TGTGCCAGCAACACCCCGGGGGCTGGTAATGAGCAGTTCTTC
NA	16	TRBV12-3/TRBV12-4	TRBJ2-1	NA	CASSLDGRGPYNEQFF	TGTGCCAGCAGTTTAGACGGGCGGGGTCCCTACAATGAGCAGTTCTTC
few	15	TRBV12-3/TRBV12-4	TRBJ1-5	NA	CASSLGQYSNQPQHF	TGTGCCAGCAGTTTAGGACAGTATAGCAATCAGCCCCAGCATTTT
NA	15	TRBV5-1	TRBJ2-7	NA	CASSSSATPSYEQYF	TGCGCCAGCAGCTCTAGCGCTACCCCCTCCTACGAGCAGTACTTC
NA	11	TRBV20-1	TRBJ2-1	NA	CSASSVGEQFF	TGCAGTGCTAGTTCGGTCGGTGAGCAGTTCTTC
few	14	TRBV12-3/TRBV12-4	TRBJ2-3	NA	CASSGARGTDTQYF	TGTGCCAGCAGTGGAGCAAGGGGCACAGATACGCAGTATTTT
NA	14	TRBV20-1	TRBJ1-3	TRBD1	CSVRQGANRDTIYF	TGCAGTGTCCGACAGGGGGCAAATCGAGACACCATATATTTT
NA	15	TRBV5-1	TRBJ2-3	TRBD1	CASRWGPGGPDTQYF	TGCGCCAGCAGATGGGGGCCAGGGGGTCCAGATACGCAGTATTTT
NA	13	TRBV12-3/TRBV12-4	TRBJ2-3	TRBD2	CASSVAGSDTQYF	TGTGCCAGCAGTGTAGCGGGTTCAGATACGCAGTATTTT
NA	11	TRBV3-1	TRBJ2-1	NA	CASSHGNEQFF	TGTGCCAGCAGCCATGGGAATGAGCAGTTCTTC
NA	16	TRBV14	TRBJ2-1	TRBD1	CASSPFRDRFYNEQFF	TGTGCCAGCAGCCCATTCCGGGACAGATTCTACAATGAGCAGTTCTTC
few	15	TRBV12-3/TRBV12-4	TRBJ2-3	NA	CASSFWAGSLGTQYF	TGTGCCAGCAGTTTTTGGGCGGGAAGCCTGGGTACGCAGTATTTT
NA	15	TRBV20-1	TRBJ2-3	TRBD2	CSDSGTSGGTDTQYF	TGCAGTGACTCCGGGACTAGCGGGGGCACAGATACGCAGTATTTT
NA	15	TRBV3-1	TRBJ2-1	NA	CASSEYSVSYNEQFF	TGTGCCAGCAGCGAATATAGCGTCTCCTACAATGAGCAGTTCTTC
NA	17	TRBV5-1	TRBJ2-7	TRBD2	CASSMGLAGGSSYEQYF	TGCGCCAGCAGCATGGGACTAGCGGGAGGTAGCTCCTACGAGCAGTACTTC
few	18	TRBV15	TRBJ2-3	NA	CATSRDQGRVGSTDTQYF	TGTGCCACCAGCAGAGATCAGGGCCGGGTTGGGAGCACAGATACGCAGTATTTT
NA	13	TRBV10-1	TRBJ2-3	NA	CASRATATDTQYF	TGCGCCAGCAGGGCGACTGCAACAGATACGCAGTATTTT